This T cell receptor (beta chain) derives from a study of OX40 agonist ivuxolimab in advanced cancers. Worth noting for this clone: The sample contains more than one DNA sequence encoding this CDR3.

Clones were sequenced by immunoSEQ multiplex PCR, and TCRdb holds only the in-frame ones, with some missing. The table has some 37,000 clones, more than 75% seen once. Trimming removed 3 bases at V and 4 bases at J, with 14 bases between. Germline CDR1 MGHDK, CDR2 SYGVNS. This CDR3 is built from 15 residues. Specimen: CD4+ or CD8+ T cells sorted from blood, collected in a trial of the OX40 agonist ivuxolimab. The TCR was taken from an adult with an advanced solid tumor such as melanoma, head and neck, liver or kidney cancer. The V call is TRBV25-1, the J call TRBJ2-3, with D unresolved. The CDR3 here is CASSESQVLADTQYF. In DNA, the CDR3 is TGTGCCAGCAGTGAGTCCCAGGTCTTAGCAGATACGCAGTATTTT. The full variable domain, with the rest looked up from reference TRBV25-1 and TRBJ2-3, is EADIYQTPRYLVIGTGKKITLECSQTMGHDKMYWYQQDPGMELHLIHYSYGVNSTEKGDLSSESTVSRIRTEHFPLTLESARPSHTSQYLCASSESQVLADTQYFGPGTRLTVL.